This TCR beta chain is drawn from a study of blood T cell repertoires in COVID-19. Across the whole study: Samples representing acute and convalescent COVID-19 were sourced from the United States, Italy and Spain. From T cells, B-cell-depleted T cells, or PBMCs came the material, which was cDNA or gDNA.

This CDR3 has 14 residues. Trimming took 3 bases from V and 10 from J; bases not matched to a gene: 8. Germline V gives CDR1 SGHTA, CDR2 FQGNSA. In its sample, this clone was seen once. Under the authors' procedure: Amplification with reference gene primers provided the estimates of nucleated cell counts. Produced via immunoSEQ multiplex PCR; TCRdb's table is partial and in-frame only. The V and J calls and the clone size are those of that table, but D and trimming were determined from the DNA. The sample carries approximately 130,000 clones, around 87% recorded once. The receptor comes from a woman in her fifties or sixties with acute or convalescent COVID-19. The chain joins TRBV7-2 to TRBJ2-7, with 11 bases aligning to TRBD1. The material sequenced was peripheral blood. CDR3 in DNA: TGTGCCAGCAGCTTCGCCGGGACAGGGGGTGTTCAGTACTTC. This translates into CASSFAGTGGVQYF.